This TCR beta chain is drawn from a study of spatial heterogeneity in lung cancer (dated by TCRdb to between 2018 and 2021). With respect to the entire study: More beta-chain than alpha-chain transcripts were consistently detected, likely reflecting higher beta-chain transcript abundance. Nonsynonymous mutation counts, determined by whole-exome sequencing of tumor tissue, were related to features of the TCR repertoire. In the raw uncorrected reads, each unique combination of TCR and UMI appeared on average more than ten times. In non-small cell lung cancer, the study quantitatively compared TCR alpha and beta repertoires across several tumor regions, matched nontumor lung, and blood. Both alpha and beta chains were TCR-sequenced in around 230 tumor regions, approximately 68 matched nontumor lung samples and approximately 50 PBMC samples obtained at surgery.

Per the publication, the time point label means: sample taken at primary tumor resection. For TCR sequencing, whole RNA was extracted from tumor and nontumor lung tissue, or from cryopreserved PBMC samples, and no cell sorting was done. The donors were more than 65 patients from the lung TRACERx cohort who had early-stage, untreated non-small cell lung cancer. Only patients for whom sufficient RNA was available from at least two tumor regions were selected for TCR sequencing. CDR1 and CDR2 were assigned from the germline V gene as MNHEY and SVGAGI. Unmatched junction bases come to 4, with V trimmed by 6 bases and J by 3 bases. The CDR3, from cysteine to phenylalanine, totals 14 residues. CDR3 DNA is the only sequence kept; it has 42 bases, read in frame from the first base. Overall results and qualifications from the work: Confirming at a functional level the hypothesis that regional TCRs recognize regional mutations was considered to require additional single-cell paired TCR alpha and beta sequencing. Ubiquitous expanded tumor TCRs showed up in blood more often at tumor resection than at routine follow-up.

Library preparation used 5' RACE. Sequencing took place on a NextSeq 500. To allow correction of PCR and sequencing errors, the TCR library protocol tagged every TCR cDNA molecule with a unique molecular identifier. Per the source publication's procedure: TCR identification, UMI-based error correction and CDR3 extraction were performed with Decombinator tools. Expanded TCRs were defined as those above a frequency of 2 per 1,000, corresponding to the top 1% of the tumor frequency distribution. Renyi diversity was computed with the R vegan package after each repertoire had been subsampled 100 times to 5,000 TCRs. CDR3 similarity networks were built from amino acid triplet string-kernel similarity, connecting CDR3s with pairwise similarity above 0.82. TCRdb reanalyzed the raw reads on its own, using fastp at Q25 for trimming and MiXCR for clone calling, and kept in-frame beta chains. CDR3 protein sequences are deduplicated, and each keeps its most common genes and DNA. Clone size and V and J calls follow TCRdb, not the original study. The sample includes 40,000 to 45,000 distinct CDR3 sequences, with roughly 15% observed a single time. In total, the top ten clones hold 55% to 70% of the sample.

This clonotype was detected a few times. What antigen it recognizes has not been identified. It has no much larger one-base neighbor in the sample; base qualities were not kept. The TCR originated in a male donor with early-stage non-small cell lung cancer. Sequencing used PBMCs, obtained at surgery. The chain links TRBV6-5 with TRBJ2-2; the junction holds 7 bases that match TRBD1. The DNA sequence reads TGTGCCAGCAGAAGACAGGGTGACACCGGGGAGCTGTTTTTT. Its translation reads: CASRRQGDTGELFF.